One and the same sample provided the 30 T cell receptor beta chains below, sequenced in a study of cytomegalovirus exposure and HLA in healthy donors. PCR primers comprised 60 Vbeta and 13 Jbeta primers. The table came from immunoSEQ multiplex PCR; TCRdb's copy has only in-frame clones and leaves some out. The table has around 97,000 clones, roughly 77% seen once; the top ten hold about a tenth. The sample taken for sequencing was PBMCs. The receptor set was obtained from a woman aged 18-35 years in good health and CMV-seropositive.

The chain has TRBV11-3 and TRBJ2-7, with TRBD1 matching over 7 bases. Germline V gene lookup returns CDR1 SGHNT and CDR2 YENEEA. With V trimmed by 0 bases and J by 0 bases, 11 bases remained unmatched. The CDR3 consists of 18 residues. The CDR3 DNA reads as TGTGCCAGCAGCTTAGAAAAAGGGGGACAGTCAAGCTCCTACGAGCAGTACTTC. Translation: CASSLEKGGQSSSYEQYF.

This clone was observed a few times. The chain carries TRBV5-8 and TRBJ2-5; the match to TRBD1 covers 10 bases. Germline CDR1 SGHTS, CDR2 YDEGEE. The CDR3 length is 17 residues. J was trimmed by 4 bases and V by 4 bases; bases with no gene match: 13. The CDR3 bases are TGTGCCAGCAGCCCTCTGGGACAGGGGTCTTTAGGAGAGACCCAGTACTTC. This gives the protein CASSPLGQGSLGETQYF.

J is TRBJ2-3 and V is TRBV2; 12 bases are a match to TRBD2. This CDR3 is built from 18 residues. Germline V CDR1 and CDR2: SNHLY, FYNNEI. The V and J ends lost 8 bases and 3 bases, in that order; junction bases with no gene match: 15. The CDR3 region has the DNA TGTGCCAGCGTTCGGGCTAGCGGGAGGGGGGCGCGAACAGATACGCAGTATTTT. It specifies CASVRASGRGARTDTQYF.

The rearrangement joins TRBV12-5 to TRBJ2-2; TRBD1 agrees at 7 bases. This CDR3 has 17 residues. Trimming cost V 2 bases and J 4 bases; bases outside gene matches: 10. Per the germline V gene, CDR1 is LGHNT and CDR2 is FRNRAP. The DNA of the CDR3 is TGTGCTAGTGGTTTGTACATAGGGGGCGCGGGCACCGGGGAGCTGTTTTTT. Translation: CASGLYIGGAGTGELFF.

This clone has just a few counts. This chain connects TRBV7-9 to TRBJ1-5; 8 nucleotides line up with TRBD1. V shed 2 bases, J shed 1 base, and the junction held 1 base outside the gene matches. Germline-derived CDR1 and CDR2 are SEHNR and FQNEAQ (reference sequence). The CDR3 has 15 residues. In DNA form, the CDR3 reads TGTGCCAGCAGCTTAACAGGGGGGAGCAATCAGCCCCAGCATTTT. Encoded protein: CASSLTGGSNQPQHF.

This chain uses TRBV7-3 with TRBJ2-5, with 8 bases fitting TRBD1. This CDR3 region has 16 residues. Trimming removed 5 bases from V and 5 bases from J; junction bases left unmatched: 13. Per the germline V gene, CDR1 is SGHTA and CDR2 is FQGTGA. The CDR3 sequence: CASSPLGGQEGETQYF. In nucleotides, the CDR3 is TGTGCCAGCAGCCCACTAGGGGGACAGGAGGGGGAGACCCAGTACTTC.

The chain links TRBV30 to TRBJ2-7, with D perhaps matching TRBD2 (6 bases). The CDR3 contains 13 residues. Trimming shortened V by 1 base and J by 2 bases, and 9 bases separated the two germline ends. Germline V CDR1 and CDR2: GTSNPN, SVGIG (reference sequence). CDR3 sequence reads: CAWSEGLTYEQYF. CDR3 nucleotide sequence: TGTGCCTGGAGTGAGGGACTCACCTACGAGCAGTACTTC.

This clone was counted once. The V call is TRBV7-2, the J call TRBJ2-3; 9 positions agree with TRBD2. Looked up from germline, CDR1 is SGHTA and CDR2 is FQGNSA. The trim removed 9 bases at V and 4 bases at J, leaving 5 bases unmatched. The CDR3 is 13 amino acids. CDR3 coding DNA: TGTGCCAGTAGCGGGAGAGTATCAGATACGCAGTATTTT. Translation: CASSGRVSDTQYF.

This chain uses TRBV5-1 with TRBJ1-1; D possibly corresponds to TRBD1 (6 bases). Trimming removed 3 bases at V and 1 base at J, with 16 bases between. Germline V gene lookup returns CDR1 SGHRS and CDR2 YFSETQ. The CDR3 is made up of 16 amino acids. CDR3 residues: CASSYGRDTSNTEAFF. CDR3 nucleotides: TGCGCCAGCAGCTACGGCCGGGACACCTCGAACACTGAAGCTTTCTTT.

The J gene is TRBJ2-3, the V gene TRBV15; 10 nucleotides agree with TRBD2. Germline-derived CDR1 and CDR2 are LNHNV and YYDKDF (reference sequence). The CDR3 extends over 21 amino acids. V trimming: 2 bases; J trimming: 2 bases; junction bases outside the gene matches: 19. CDR3 sequence: CATSRFPYRASGGNFTDTQYF. CDR3 nucleotides: TGTGCCACCAGCAGATTCCCTTATAGGGCTAGCGGGGGAAACTTCACAGATACGCAGTATTTT. The full variable domain, in which reference TRBV15 and TRBJ2-3 provide the parts outside the CDR3, is DAMVIQNPRYQVTQFGKPVTLSCSQTLNHNVMYWYQQKSSQAPKLLFHYYDKDFNNEADTPDNFQSRRPNTSFCFLDIRSPGLGDTAMYLCATSRFPYRASGGNFTDTQYFGPGTRLTVL.

The chain combines TRBV19 with TRBJ1-5; a weak D match, TRBD1 (5 bases). Trimming took 3 bases from V and 4 from J, leaving 13 bases between them. The V gene's germline CDR1 is LNHDA and CDR2 SQIVND (reference sequence). The CDR3 has 15 amino acids. This CDR3 is CASSMRGGVNQPQHF. CDR3 coding DNA: TGTGCCAGTAGTATGAGGGGAGGGGTTAATCAGCCCCAGCATTTT.

The chain combines TRBV7-3 with TRBJ2-1; 7 bases are a match to TRBD2. This CDR3 is built from 16 residues. The germline V gene encodes CDR1 SGHTA and CDR2 FQGTGA. J was trimmed by 6 bases and V by 0 bases; bases with no gene match: 8. In DNA, the CDR3 is TGTGCCAGCAGCTTAACAGCGTGGGAGGGTGGCAATGAGCAGTTCTTC. Protein: CASSLTAWEGGNEQFF.

This clone was found a few times. V is TRBV5-1 and J is TRBJ1-1; D uncertain. Per germline, CDR1 SGHRS and CDR2 YFSETQ. Deletions cut 1 base from V and 0 bases from J, with 4 bases between. This CDR3 is 13 amino acids long. CDR3 nucleotide sequence: TGCGCCAGCAGCTTGACAGTGAACACTGAAGCTTTCTTT. It is translated as CASSLTVNTEAFF.

This sequence joins TRBV4-2 and TRBJ2-4; a weak D match, TRBD1 (5 bases). The CDR3 is 19 residues long. Trimming stripped 0 bases from V and 0 bases from J, with 18 bases between. Germline V gene sequence: CDR1 LGHNA, CDR2 YNFKEQ. In DNA, the CDR3 is TGTGCCAGCAGCCAAGAGTTAAGGCAGGGCGCATTAGCCAAAAACATTCAGTACTTC. Protein product: CASSQELRQGALAKNIQYF.

The genes are TRBV2 and TRBJ2-1; possibly TRBD2 for D (6 bases). The CDR3 has 16 amino acids. Trimming left V 6 bases short and J 4 bases short, with 19 bases between. Per germline, CDR1 SNHLY and CDR2 FYNNEI. CDR3: CASRLKPGLTYNEQFF. CDR3 in DNA: TGTGCCAGCAGGCTCAAACCGGGACTTACTTACAATGAGCAGTTCTTC.

The V and J genes are TRBV2 and TRBJ2-3; TRBD2 matches 8 bases. Unmatched junction bases numbered 6, after V lost 7 bases and J lost 3 bases. Germline-derived CDR1 and CDR2 are SNHLY and FYNNEI. There are 14 residues in the CDR3. The CDR3 region is CASNDGGATDTQYF. CDR3 DNA sequence: TGTGCCAGCAACGACGGGGGGGCGACAGATACGCAGTATTTT.

This chain uses TRBV6-6 with TRBJ2-7; no definite D call. CDR3 length: 13 residues. The germline CDR1 and CDR2 sequences are MNHNY and SVGAGI (reference sequence). Between the trimmed V and J ends, which lost 0 bases and 4 bases, there was a span of 7 bases. CDR3 sequence: CASSYSELYEQYF. In nucleotides, the CDR3 is TGTGCCAGCAGTTACTCTGAGCTATACGAGCAGTACTTC.

CDR3 residues: CASSWARTSTDTQYF. As DNA, the CDR3 is TGTGCCAGCAGTTGGGCCCGAACTAGCACAGATACGCAGTATTTT. The rearrangement joins TRBV2 to TRBJ2-3, with D hard to call. V gave up 5 bases and J gave up 0 bases, with 12 bases separating them. The germline CDR1 and CDR2 sequences are SNHLY and FYNNEI. The CDR3 extends over 15 amino acids.

This rearrangement joins TRBV25-1 to TRBJ1-2; a possible D gene is TRBD1 (5 bases). Deletions cut 8 bases from V and 7 bases from J, with 32 bases between. CDR1 is MGHDK, CDR2 SYGVNS, per germline. The CDR3 runs 18 residues. Here the CDR3 DNA reads TGTGCCAGCTCAGTGTCGGGGATTGAAGGGGAGGTTTTCTCTGGCTACACCTTC. Amino acids: CASSVSGIEGEVFSGYTF.

This clone has ten or more counts. At one end, the junction sequence differs from germline, possibly due to a read error. Other DNA sequences in the same sample also yield this CDR3. The chain joins TRBV5-1 to TRBJ2-7; 7 bases line up with TRBD2. CDR3 length: 14 amino acids. From germline, CDR1 is SGHRS and CDR2 YFSETQ. The DNA for the CDR3 is TGTGCCAGCAGCTTGGCCTTGGGGGGGAACGAGCAGTACTTC. Its protein is CASSLALGGNEQYF.

Turning to this clone: The junction departs from the called germline gene at one end, perhaps through a read error. The rearrangement joins TRBV14 to TRBJ1-2, with TRBD1 matching over 7 bases. The CDR3 has 12 residues. Per the germline V gene, CDR1 is SGHDN and CDR2 is FVKESK. This chain's CDR3 is CASSQRFAGQHF. As DNA, the CDR3 is TGTGCCAGCAGCCAAAGGTTCGCGGGACAGCACTTC.

The gene calls are TRBV21-1 and TRBJ2-7; TRBD2, the D gene given by the table, was not confirmed from the DNA. TRBV21-1 is a known pseudogene. The CDR3 has 13 amino acids. In DNA, the CDR3 is TGTGCCAGCAGTAGAGTCCGGGAGTACGAGCAGTACTTC. Amino acid sequence: CASSRVREYEQYF.

The gene calls are TRBV28 and TRBJ2-7, with 8 positions matching TRBD1. With V trimmed by 3 bases and J by 5 bases, 9 bases remained unmatched. This CDR3 has 15 amino acids. Germline values: CDR1 MDHEN, CDR2 SYDVKM. CDR3 DNA: TGTGCCAGCAGTTTGGTTGGGGCAGGGGGCCACGAGCAGTACTTC. Its translation: CASSLVGAGGHEQYF. Full variable domain (remainder filled in from reference TRBV28 and TRBJ2-7): DVKVTQSSRYLVKRTGEKVFLECVQDMDHENMFWYRQDPGLGLRLIYFSYDVKMKEKGDIPEGYSVSREKKERFSLILESASTNQTSMYLCASSLVGAGGHEQYFGPGTRLTVT.

The rearrangement uses TRBV19 and TRBJ2-3; TRBD1 might be the D (5 bases). V shed 0 bases and J shed 2 bases, with 9 bases lying between them. The CDR3 sequence is 15 residues long. CDR1 and CDR2 from the germline V gene are LNHDA and SQIVND (reference sequence). The CDR3 bases are TGTGCCAGTAGTATAGATCAGGGTTTCACAGATACGCAGTATTTT. Translated, it gives CASSIDQGFTDTQYF.

This chain uses TRBV5-1 with TRBJ2-7; 7 bases map to TRBD1. J was trimmed by 2 bases and V by 0 bases; bases with no gene match: 2. Per the germline V gene, CDR1 is SGHRS and CDR2 is YFSETQ. The CDR3 is 14 residues long. This CDR3 is CASSLETGAYEQYF. The CDR3, as DNA: TGCGCCAGCAGCTTGGAAACAGGGGCCTACGAGCAGTACTTC.

The gene calls are TRBV15 and TRBJ1-2, with D tentatively TRBD1 (5 bases). Deletions cut 5 bases from V and 5 bases from J, with 15 bases between. Germline V gene lookup returns CDR1 LNHNV and CDR2 YYDKDF (reference sequence). The CDR3 runs 14 residues. The CDR3 sequence: CATSRLGGEYGYTF. CDR3 sequence (DNA): TGTGCCACCAGCCGCCTGGGGGGGGAATATGGCTACACCTTC.

This chain uses TRBV4-1 with TRBJ1-6, with D possibly matching TRBD1 (5 bases). This CDR3 contains 16 residues. V gave up 0 bases and J gave up 9 bases, with 15 bases separating them. Germline CDR1 reads MGHRA; CDR2 reads YSYEKL. This CDR3 is CASSQEVGQGSSPLHF. CDR3 DNA: TGCGCCAGCAGCCAAGAAGTGGGGCAAGGGTCTTCACCCCTCCACTTT.

The table lists this clone with a few counts. V gene TRBV7-9 combines with J gene TRBJ1-2, with D hard to call. This CDR3 spans 13 amino acids. The germline V gene encodes CDR1 SEHNR and CDR2 FQNEAQ (reference sequence). V lost 1 base to trimming and J lost 5 bases, with 8 bases between them. CDR3: CASSLGEVYGYTF. Written as DNA, the CDR3 is TGTGCCAGCAGCTTAGGGGAGGTTTATGGCTACACCTTC.

The chain recombines TRBV5-1 with TRBJ2-1; the match to TRBD2 covers 8 bases. The CDR3 runs to 16 residues. The V and J ends lost 2 bases and 9 bases, in that order; junction bases with no gene match: 13. Germline V gene data show CDR1 as SGHRS and CDR2 as YFSETQ. The CDR3 protein is CASSFVTGGPVGEQFF. In DNA form, the CDR3 reads TGCGCCAGCAGCTTCGTTACGGGGGGGCCTGTCGGTGAGCAGTTCTTC. The full variable domain, its missing parts supplied by reference TRBV5-1 and TRBJ2-1, is KAGVTQTPRYLIKTRGQQVTLSCSPISGHRSVSWYQQTPGQGLQFLFEYFSETQRNKGNFPGRFSGRQFSNSRSEMNVSTLELGDSALYLCASSFVTGGPVGEQFFGPGTRLTVL.

As regards this clone: This CDR3 is also generated by other DNA sequences in the sample. V is TRBV5-1 and J is TRBJ2-5; no clear D. The DNA end is more similar to TRBJ2-7, so the J call may be wrong. The CDR3 has 11 amino acids. Germline assignment: CDR1 SGHRS and CDR2 YFSETQ. CDR3 in DNA: TGCGCCAGCAGTAGGGACTACGAGCAGTACTTC. Protein product: CASSRDYEQYF.